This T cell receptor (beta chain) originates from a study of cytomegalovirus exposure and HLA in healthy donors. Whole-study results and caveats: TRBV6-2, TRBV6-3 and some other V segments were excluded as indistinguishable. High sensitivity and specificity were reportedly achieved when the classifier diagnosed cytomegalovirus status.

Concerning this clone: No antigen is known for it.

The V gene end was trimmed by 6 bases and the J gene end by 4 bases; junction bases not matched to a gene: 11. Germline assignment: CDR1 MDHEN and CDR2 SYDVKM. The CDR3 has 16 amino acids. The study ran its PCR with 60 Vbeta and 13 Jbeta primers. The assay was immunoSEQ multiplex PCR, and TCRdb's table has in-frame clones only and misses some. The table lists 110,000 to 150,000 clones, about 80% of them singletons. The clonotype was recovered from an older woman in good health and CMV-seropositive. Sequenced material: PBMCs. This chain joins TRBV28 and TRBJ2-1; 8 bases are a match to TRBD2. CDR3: CASSPTSGGGYNEQFF. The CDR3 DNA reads TGTGCCAGCAGCCCTACCTCGGGAGGGGGGTACAATGAGCAGTTCTTC.